This TCR beta chain was captured in a study of cytomegalovirus exposure and HLA in healthy donors. Study-wide points: Listed as cytomegalovirus-associated were 150 to 200 TCR beta chains. Researchers reported in a later analysis that common viral pathogens appeared linked to several top clusters. A missense variant in DCLRE1C was later tied to TCR beta V- and J-gene trimming.

The germline V gene has CDR1 KGHSH and CDR2 LQKENI. CDR3 length equals 15 residues. The V and J ends lost 5 bases and 8 bases, in that order; junction bases with no gene match: 8. Vbeta (60) and Jbeta (13) primers were used in the PCR. Produced via immunoSEQ multiplex PCR; TCRdb's table is partial and in-frame only. The sample consists of around 130,000 clones, about 81% of them appearing once. Remarks on this clone: What it binds is not known.

This clonotype was sampled from a man between 35 and 55 years old in good health and CMV-seronegative. Sequences were obtained from PBMCs. This rearrangement joins TRBV18 to TRBJ2-1; 11 bases agree with TRBD2. The CDR3 protein is CASSLPGLAVDEQFF. Written as DNA, the CDR3 is TGTGCCAGCTCATTACCGGGACTAGCGGTTGATGAGCAGTTCTTC.